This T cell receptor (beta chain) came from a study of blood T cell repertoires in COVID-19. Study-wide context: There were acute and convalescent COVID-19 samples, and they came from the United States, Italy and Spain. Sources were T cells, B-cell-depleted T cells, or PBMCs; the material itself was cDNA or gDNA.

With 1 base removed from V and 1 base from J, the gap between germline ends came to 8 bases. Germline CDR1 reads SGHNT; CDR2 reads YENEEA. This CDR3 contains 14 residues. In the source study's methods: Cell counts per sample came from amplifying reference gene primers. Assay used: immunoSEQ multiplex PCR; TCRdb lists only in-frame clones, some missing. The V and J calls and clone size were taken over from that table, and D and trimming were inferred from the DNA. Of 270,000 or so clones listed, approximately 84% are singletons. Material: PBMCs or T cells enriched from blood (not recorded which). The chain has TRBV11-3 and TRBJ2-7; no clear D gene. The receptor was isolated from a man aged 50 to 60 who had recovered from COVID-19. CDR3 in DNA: TGTGCCAGCAGCTTAGTAGTTTCATCCTACGAGCAGTACTTC. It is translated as CASSLVVSSYEQYF. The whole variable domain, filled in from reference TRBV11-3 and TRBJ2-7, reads EAGVVQSPRYKIIEKKQPVAFWCNPISGHNTLYWYLQNLGQGPELLIRYENEEAVDDSQLPKDRFSAERLKGVDSTLKIQPAELGDSAVYLCASSLVVSSYEQYFGPGTRLTVT.